This T cell receptor beta chain is from a study of response to subunit inactivated influenza vaccine. TCRdb re-derived calls from the RT-PCR reads in MiXCR, one entry per CDR3 protein. The sample has about 570,000 distinct CDR3 sequences; around 11% are singletons. CDR1 is SGHTA and CDR2 is FQGNSA in the germline V gene. The V and J ends lost 5 bases and 6 bases, in that order; junction bases with no gene match: 8. The CDR3 is made up of 14 amino acids. The data were also submitted as part of a second study, on T cells expressing NK-cell markers. That paper notes: It was by 5'RACE template switching with UMIs that TCR beta cDNA was made. From sorted CD3+CD56+NKG2C+, CD3+CD56+NKG2C- and CD3+CD56-NKG2C+ T cells came the TCR beta repertoires. Clones of NKG2C+ T cells that had expanded were of unclear HCMV specificity.

This chain joins TRBV7-2 and TRBJ2-7; 9 bases line up with TRBD1. The sequence came from a man aged 50-59 years who received an inactivated influenza vaccine. The specimen comprised PBMCs from blood, sampled on the day of vaccination. Written as DNA, the CDR3 is TGTGCCAGCAGCCCCGGGACAGGGTCTTCCGAGCAGTACTTC. It is translated as CASSPGTGSSEQYF.